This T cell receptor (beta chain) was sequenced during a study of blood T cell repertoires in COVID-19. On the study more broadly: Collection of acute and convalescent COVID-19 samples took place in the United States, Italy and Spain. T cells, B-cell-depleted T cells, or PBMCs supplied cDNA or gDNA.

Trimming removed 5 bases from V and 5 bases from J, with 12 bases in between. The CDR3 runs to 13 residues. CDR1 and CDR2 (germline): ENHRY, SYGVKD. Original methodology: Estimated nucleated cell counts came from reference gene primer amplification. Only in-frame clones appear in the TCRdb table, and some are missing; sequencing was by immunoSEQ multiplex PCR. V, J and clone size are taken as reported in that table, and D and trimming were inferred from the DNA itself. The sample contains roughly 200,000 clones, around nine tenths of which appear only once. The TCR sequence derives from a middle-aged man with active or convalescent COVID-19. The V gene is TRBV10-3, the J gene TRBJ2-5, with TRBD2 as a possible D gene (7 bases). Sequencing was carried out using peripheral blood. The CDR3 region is CAISLQGGETQYF. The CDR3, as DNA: TGTGCCATCAGTTTACAGGGAGGGGAGACCCAGTACTTC.